Listed here are 29 T cell receptor beta chains from one sample, sequenced in a study of shared clonotypes between healthy human individuals. Using immunoSEQ multiplex PCR, the repertoire was profiled, and TCRdb retains in-frame clones only, with some absent. The table records 1,500,000 or so clones, roughly 96% of them present only once. The sample consisted of naive CD4+ T cells sorted from blood. Subset: CD45RA+ positively selected. Receptors were obtained from a man aged 30 to 39 in good health.

V is TRBV18 and J is TRBJ2-1; D gene ambiguous. Germline V lookup: CDR1 KGHSH, CDR2 LQKENI. This CDR3 has 16 residues. Trimming stripped 6 bases from V and 5 bases from J, with 20 bases between. The CDR3 DNA reads TGTGCCAGCTCCACCAATACCGGCCTTCTCAACAATGAGCAGTTCTTC. It encodes CASSTNTGLLNNEQFF.

For the CDR3, the DNA is TGTGCCAGCAGGTTGCCCGGGACTAGCGAGTTCTTC. This codes for CASRLPGTSEFF. V gene TRBV28 combines with J gene TRBJ2-1; 10 nucleotides align to TRBD2. Per germline, CDR1 MDHEN and CDR2 SYDVKM. Trimming at V came to 6 bases and at J to 14 bases, leaving 7 bases not matched to a gene. The CDR3 contains 12 residues.

V and J are TRBV2 and TRBJ2-7, with TRBD2 as a possible D gene (6 bases). Germline CDR1 SNHLY, CDR2 FYNNEI. The CDR3 has 13 residues. V was clipped by 9 bases and J by 0 bases, with 12 bases between them. The CDR3 nucleotides read TGTGCCAGTATCCGGGACTTCTCCTACGAGCAGTACTTC. Its translation is CASIRDFSYEQYF.

The chain joins TRBV18 to TRBJ2-3, with D possibly matching TRBD1 (6 bases). The V end was cut by 4 bases, the J end by 2 bases, with 13 bases between. The V gene's germline CDR1 is KGHSH and CDR2 LQKENI. The CDR3 spans 15 residues. The CDR3 protein is CASSLTGPTTDTQYF. CDR3 bases: TGTGCCAGCTCACTCACAGGGCCCACCACAGATACGCAGTATTTT.

The gene calls are TRBV28 and TRBJ2-1; 8 nucleotides agree with TRBD1. V shed 8 bases, J shed 2 bases, and the junction held 5 bases outside the gene matches. The CDR3 has 14 amino acids. The germline gives CDR1 MDHEN, CDR2 SYDVKM. CDR3 sequence reads: CASGRTGPYNEQFF. CDR3 DNA sequence: TGTGCCAGCGGTCGGACAGGGCCCTACAATGAGCAGTTCTTC.

V gene TRBV19 combines with J gene TRBJ2-1, with D unclear. CDR1 and CDR2 from the germline V gene are LNHDA and SQIVND (reference sequence). The CDR3 runs 13 residues. V lost 3 bases to trimming and J lost 3 bases, with 6 bases between them. CDR3 coding DNA: TGTGCCAGTAGTATCTCGAACTACAATGAGCAGTTCTTC. Translation gives CASSISNYNEQFF.

The genes are TRBV30 and TRBJ2-2; 8 bases agree with TRBD2. Germline CDR1 and CDR2: GTSNPN and SVGIG (reference sequence). This CDR3 has 15 residues. The trim removed 4 bases at V and 3 bases at J, leaving 7 bases unmatched. CDR3 DNA sequence: TGTGCCTGGAAGAAGCGGGAGTTGGACACCGGGGAGCTGTTTTTT. Amino acid sequence: CAWKKRELDTGELFF. The whole variable domain, filled in from reference TRBV30 and TRBJ2-2, reads SQTIHQWPATLVQPVGSPLSLECTVEGTSNPNLYWYRQAAGRGLQLLFYSVGIGQISSEVPQNLSASRPQDRQFILSSKKLLLSDSGFYLCAWKKRELDTGELFFGEGSRLTVL.

This chain joins TRBV28 and TRBJ1-4, with 8 bases aligning to TRBD1. The CDR3 covers 15 residues. Germline-derived CDR1 and CDR2 are MDHEN and SYDVKM. After removal of 6 bases from V and 7 bases from J, the junction contained 10 bases not matched to a gene. CDR3 coding DNA: TGTGCCAGCAGGGGGTTGGGGACAGGTCGTGAAAAACTGTTTTTT. It encodes CASRGLGTGREKLFF.

The chain has TRBV14 and TRBJ2-7; unclear D gene. The CDR3 has 13 amino acids. V was pared by 3 bases and J by 4 bases, with 10 bases between. Per the germline V gene, CDR1 is SGHDN and CDR2 is FVKESK. For the CDR3, the DNA is TGTGCCAGCAGCCATCTATCCTTGTACGAGCAGTACTTC. Residues: CASSHLSLYEQYF. The full variable domain, with the rest looked up from reference TRBV14 and TRBJ2-7, is EAGVTQFPSHSVIEKGQTVTLRCDPISGHDNLYWYRRVMGKEIKFLLHFVKESKQDESGMPNNRFLAERTGGTYSTLKVQPAELEDSGVYFCASSHLSLYEQYFGPGTRLTVT.

In DNA, the CDR3 is TGTGCCAGCAGTCCATCCCCAGGGGAAGCTTTCTTT. Protein product: CASSPSPGEAFF. The chain couples TRBV6-5 to TRBJ1-1; possibly TRBD1 for D (5 bases). Between the trimmed V and J ends, which lost 5 bases and 8 bases, there was a span of 12 bases. Germline CDR1 MNHEY, CDR2 SVGAGI. The CDR3 extends over 12 amino acids.

The CDR3 loop reads CASSEEAVFAGELFF. The CDR3 DNA sequence: TGTGCCAGCAGTGAAGAGGCGGTTTTCGCCGGGGAGCTGTTTTTT. V usage is TRBV2 and J usage is TRBJ2-2; unclear D gene. Germline V gives CDR1 SNHLY, CDR2 FYNNEI. Trimming took 1 base from V and 6 from J, leaving 12 bases between them. The CDR3 spans 15 residues.

This chain connects TRBV27 to TRBJ1-2; 8 nucleotides line up with TRBD1. With 5 bases clipped from V and 8 bases from J, the junction kept 7 bases outside the gene matches. This CDR3 comprises 13 residues. Looked up from germline, CDR1 is MNHEY and CDR2 is SMNVEV (reference sequence). This CDR3 reads CASSPRQGSGYTF. Written as DNA, the CDR3 is TGTGCCAGCAGTCCCCGACAGGGGAGCGGCTACACCTTC.

This sequence joins TRBV6-5 and TRBJ2-7; no reliable D call. The CDR3 length is 15 residues. The ends were cut back, 5 bases at V and 3 bases at J, with 17 bases in the middle. CDR1 and CDR2 from the germline V gene are MNHEY and SVGAGI. CDR3 region: CASSTRTRPRYEQYF. The CDR3 coding sequence is TGTGCCAGCAGTACTCGGACCCGACCCCGCTACGAGCAGTACTTC.

This clone was detected once. The chain joins TRBV7-9 to TRBJ2-2; tentative D call: TRBD2 (6 bases). CDR1 and CDR2 from the germline V gene are SEHNR and FQNEAQ (reference sequence). With 4 bases removed from V and 3 bases from J, the gap between germline ends came to 21 bases. This CDR3 region has 18 residues. CDR3 sequence (DNA): TGTGCCAGCAGCTCCAAACCCTTAACGGGAGCGGACACCGGGGAGCTGTTTTTT. Its translation is CASSSKPLTGADTGELFF.

The rearrangement links TRBV6-6 to TRBJ2-5; D possibly corresponds to TRBD2 (6 bases). V lost 4 bases to trimming and J lost 5 bases, with 14 bases between them. The CDR3 loop spans 14 amino acids. The V gene's germline CDR1 is MNHNY and CDR2 SVGAGI (reference sequence). CDR3 amino acids: CASSSQGLGETQYF. DNA for the CDR3: TGTGCCAGCAGTTCGCAGGGACTTGGGGAGACCCAGTACTTC.

This chain links TRBV7-2 with TRBJ1-4, with 11 bases identical to TRBD1. Germline CDR1 is SGHTA and CDR2 is FQGNSA. The ends lost 8 bases at V and 7 bases at J; junction bases unmatched: 12. The CDR3 extends over 16 amino acids. DNA for the CDR3: TGTGCCAGCGCGGGGACAGGGGGAAGAGTGGGTGAAAAACTGTTTTTT. Translating it yields CASAGTGGRVGEKLFF.

The chain recombines TRBV28 with TRBJ2-7; D ambiguous. The germline gives CDR1 MDHEN, CDR2 SYDVKM. Trimming shortened V by 2 bases and J by 6 bases, and 2 bases separated the two germline ends. The CDR3 is 10 residues long. The CDR3 protein is CASSLREQYF. The CDR3, as DNA: TGTGCCAGCAGTTTACGCGAGCAGTACTTC.

Concerning this clone: This sample also contains other DNA sequences that code for the same CDR3. V gene TRBV15 combines with J gene TRBJ1-3; D remains ambiguous. The V and J ends lost 1 base and 0 bases respectively, with 4 bases between them. Germline V lookup: CDR1 LNHNV, CDR2 YYDKDF (reference sequence). The CDR3 loop spans 14 amino acids. CDR3 in amino acids: CATSRGVSGNTIYF. CDR3 bases: TGTGCCACCAGCAGAGGGGTCTCTGGAAACACCATATATTTT.

The chain joins TRBV10-2 to TRBJ2-3; 14 nucleotides match TRBD2. The V gene's germline CDR1 is WSHSY and CDR2 SAAADI. J was trimmed by 3 bases and V by 4 bases; bases with no gene match: 6. The CDR3 totals 17 residues. In nucleotides, the CDR3 is TGCGCCAGCAGTGCGGGACTAGCGGGAGCAGGGACAGATACGCAGTATTTT. This encodes CASSAGLAGAGTDTQYF.

The rearrangement links TRBV10-3 to TRBJ2-2; D may be TRBD2 (6 bases). Germline loops: CDR1 ENHRY, CDR2 SYGVKD. There are 16 residues in the CDR3. V lost 3 bases to trimming and J lost 2 bases, with 13 bases between them. The CDR3 DNA reads as TGTGCCATCAGTGATTTCGGGACTTCCAACACCGGGGAGCTGTTTTTT. Amino acids: CAISDFGTSNTGELFF.

The chain joins TRBV2 to TRBJ2-1; 9 positions match TRBD1. CDR1 is SNHLY, CDR2 FYNNEI, per germline. CDR3 length: 11 amino acids. Germline trimming cut 4 bases from V and 16 bases from J; bases unmatched to any gene: 5. CDR3 coding DNA: TGTGCCAGCAGTGCGGACAGGGGTGTTTTCTTC. It encodes CASSADRGVFF.

The V and J genes are TRBV29-1 and TRBJ1-5, with D possibly matching TRBD1 (6 bases). The CDR3 runs 13 residues. In germline, CDR1 is SQVTM, CDR2 ANQGSEA. Trimming removed 6 bases from V and 3 bases from J, with 12 bases in between. The CDR3 loop is CSVSDSNNQPQHF. For the CDR3, the DNA is TGCAGCGTGTCGGACAGTAACAATCAGCCCCAGCATTTT.

This chain joins TRBV11-2 and TRBJ2-7; 13 nucleotides align to TRBD2. The trim removed 3 bases at V and 5 bases at J, leaving 1 base unmatched. The germline gives CDR1 SGHAT, CDR2 FQNNGV. The length of the CDR3 is 14 residues. The CDR3 sequence is CASSLTSGRNEQYF. The CDR3 DNA reads TGTGCCAGCAGCTTGACTAGCGGGAGGAACGAGCAGTACTTC.

This clone showed up just once. The chain has TRBV6-4 and TRBJ2-1; 11 bases map to TRBD2. The CDR3 spans 15 residues. Trimming removed 6 bases from V and 4 bases from J; junction bases left unmatched: 5. The V gene's germline CDR1 is MRHNA and CDR2 SNTAGT. CDR3 loop: CASSQLAGVYNEQFF. The CDR3 bases are TGTGCCAGCAGCCAACTAGCGGGAGTATACAATGAGCAGTTCTTC.

The CDR3 coding sequence is TGCGCCAGCAGCTTGCTTGGGACAGGGACCACTGAAGCTTTCTTT. It specifies CASSLLGTGTTEAFF. The V gene is TRBV5-1, the J gene TRBJ1-1, with 9 bases lining up with TRBD1. Trimming took 1 base from V and 4 from J; bases not matched to a gene: 5. The CDR3 contains 15 residues. The germline V gene encodes CDR1 SGHRS and CDR2 YFSETQ.

V is TRBV28 and J is TRBJ1-1; no definite D call. The V gene's germline CDR1 is MDHEN and CDR2 SYDVKM. Trimming cost V 4 bases and J 7 bases, with 7 bases left between them. The CDR3 length is 11 residues. For the CDR3, the DNA is TGTGCCAGCAGTTCCGGGTTTGAAGCTTTCTTT. As protein: CASSSGFEAFF.

This rearrangement joins TRBV6-5 to TRBJ1-6; 10 nucleotides line up with TRBD1. Germline lookup yields CDR1 MNHEY and CDR2 SVGAGI. The CDR3 is 15 residues long. V was clipped by 2 bases and J by 10 bases; unmatched bases: 5. This CDR3 reads CASSYGDRGQSPLHF. CDR3 in DNA: TGTGCCAGCAGTTACGGGGACAGGGGACAGTCACCCCTCCACTTT.

This clone has only one observation. Other DNA sequences in the same sample also yield this CDR3. This sequence joins TRBV10-3 and TRBJ2-7; 13 nucleotides line up with TRBD2. Germline-derived CDR1 and CDR2 are ENHRY and SYGVKD. J gave up 1 base and V 4 bases, and 1 base lay outside the gene matches. CDR3 length: 15 amino acids. The CDR3 spells CAISGLAGGSYEQYF. DNA of the CDR3: TGTGCCATCAGTGGACTAGCGGGAGGTTCCTACGAGCAGTACTTC.

The chain is built from TRBV19 and TRBJ1-3; 7 nucleotides agree with TRBD1. J lost 6 bases, V lost 9 bases, and 11 bases had no gene match. This CDR3 is built from 14 residues. Germline V gives CDR1 LNHDA, CDR2 SQIVND (reference sequence). CDR3 coding DNA: TGTGCCAGCACACGGGACAGTCCGGAAAACACCATATATTTT. As protein: CASTRDSPENTIYF.